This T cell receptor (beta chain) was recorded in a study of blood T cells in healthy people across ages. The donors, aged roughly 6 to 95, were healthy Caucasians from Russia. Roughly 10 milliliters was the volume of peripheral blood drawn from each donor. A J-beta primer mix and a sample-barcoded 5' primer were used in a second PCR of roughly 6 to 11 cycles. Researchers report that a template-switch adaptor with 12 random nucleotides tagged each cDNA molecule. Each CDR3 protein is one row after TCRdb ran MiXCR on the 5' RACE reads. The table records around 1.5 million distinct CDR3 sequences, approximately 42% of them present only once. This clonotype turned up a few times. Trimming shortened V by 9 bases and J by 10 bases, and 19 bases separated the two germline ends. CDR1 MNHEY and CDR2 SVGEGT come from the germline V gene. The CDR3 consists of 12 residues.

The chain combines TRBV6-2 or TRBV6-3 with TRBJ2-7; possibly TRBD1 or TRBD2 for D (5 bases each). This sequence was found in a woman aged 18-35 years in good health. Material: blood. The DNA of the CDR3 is TGTGCCAGTATAGAGGGGACGGGTACCCAGTACTTC. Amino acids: CASIEGTGTQYF.